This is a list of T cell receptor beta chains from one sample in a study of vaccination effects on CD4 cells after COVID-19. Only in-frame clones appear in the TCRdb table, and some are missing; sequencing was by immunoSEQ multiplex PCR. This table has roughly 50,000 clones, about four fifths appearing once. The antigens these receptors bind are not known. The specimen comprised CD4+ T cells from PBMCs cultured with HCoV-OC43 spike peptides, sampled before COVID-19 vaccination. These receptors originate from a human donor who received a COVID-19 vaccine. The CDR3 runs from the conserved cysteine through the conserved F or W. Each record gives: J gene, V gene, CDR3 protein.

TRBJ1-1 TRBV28 CASSLPGGNTEAFF
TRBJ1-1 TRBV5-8 CASSLGQDTEAFF
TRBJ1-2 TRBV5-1 CASSHPVPGNGYTF
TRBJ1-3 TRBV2 CASSVEGSGNTIYF
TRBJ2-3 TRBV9 CASSVRDRGPDTQYF
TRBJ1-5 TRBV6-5 CAALEGALGNQPQHF
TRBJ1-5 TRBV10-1 CASSVGGPDNQPQHF
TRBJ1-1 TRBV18 CASSPGQGGITEAFF
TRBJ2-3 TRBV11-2 CASSARLAGGADTQYF
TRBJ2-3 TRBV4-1 CASARDRAWDTQYF
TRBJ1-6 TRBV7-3 CASSLGRAGVNSPLHF
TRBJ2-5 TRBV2 CASSERGGSGETQYF
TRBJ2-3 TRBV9 CASSRRDRIISTDTQYF
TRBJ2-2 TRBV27 CASSFSLAGVTGELFF
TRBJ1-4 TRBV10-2 CASSDIATNEKLFF
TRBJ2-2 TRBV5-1 CASSPLVGAGELFF
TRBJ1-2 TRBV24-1 CATSDSRTGAVYGYTF
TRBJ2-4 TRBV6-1 CASSLGLAENIQYF
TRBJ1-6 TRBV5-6 CASTRWGSYNSPLHF
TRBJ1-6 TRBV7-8 CASSLTTGTVNSPLHF
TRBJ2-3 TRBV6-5 CASSLGDATDTQYF
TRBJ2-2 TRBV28 CASSPRRDTGELFF
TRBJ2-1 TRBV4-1 CASSQLYRQDYNEQFF
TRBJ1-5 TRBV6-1 CASSEAQVYVGSGAVRPQHF
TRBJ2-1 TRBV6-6 CASSYMVGEQFF
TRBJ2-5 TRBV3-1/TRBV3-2 CASSLRTGGSVETQYF
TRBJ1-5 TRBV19 CASSTPGGNQPQHF
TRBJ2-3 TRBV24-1 CATSDLGSTDTQYF
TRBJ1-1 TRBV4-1 CASSQRVITEAFF
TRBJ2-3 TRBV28 CASIMGGTDTQYF
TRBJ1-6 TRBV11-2 CASSLTGLYNSPLHF
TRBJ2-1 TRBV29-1 CSVDIQRPTFNEQFF
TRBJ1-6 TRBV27 CASGSYRGSSPLHF
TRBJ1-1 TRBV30 CAWSARDTEAFF
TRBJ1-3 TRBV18 CASSRTGFPGSGNTIYF
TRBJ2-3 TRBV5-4 CASSTGLAGRGTDTQYF
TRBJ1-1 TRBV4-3 CASSQDAGGRGAFF